The rows below give T cell receptor beta chains drawn from one sample of a study of T cell responses to AZD1222 COVID-19 vaccine. TCRdb's copy holds only in-frame clones and misses some; the assay was immunoSEQ multiplex PCR. The data contain 180,000 or so clones, 90% to 95% of them singletons. The source was peripheral blood, collected 28 days after the second dose of the MenACWY control vaccine. These receptors were taken from an adult who received the MenACWY meningococcal vaccine as a control. Both conserved end residues are part of each CDR3. Each record gives: V gene, J gene, CDR3 protein.

V gene: TRBV9
J gene: TRBJ1-2
CDR3 protein: CASSLGQGAYYGYTF

V gene: TRBV10-1
J gene: TRBJ2-2
CDR3 protein: CASRGPSTGELFF

V gene: TRBV19
J gene: TRBJ2-2
CDR3 protein: CASSITGPPNTGELFF

V gene: TRBV7-9
J gene: TRBJ1-5
CDR3 protein: CASSEKGAGNQPQHF

V gene: TRBV6-5
J gene: TRBJ2-5
CDR3 protein: CASSYDNPGPQYF

V gene: TRBV5-1
J gene: TRBJ2-1
CDR3 protein: CASSLGTGGNEQFF

V gene: TRBV6-5
J gene: TRBJ1-4
CDR3 protein: CASSLTDSNEKLFF

V gene: TRBV19
J gene: TRBJ2-3
CDR3 protein: CASSIVSEDTQYF

V gene: TRBV5-1
J gene: TRBJ1-5
CDR3 protein: CASSLATASNQPQHF

V gene: TRBV4-2
J gene: TRBJ2-1
CDR3 protein: CASSQDWTDNEQFF

V gene: TRBV6-2/TRBV6-3
J gene: TRBJ1-1
CDR3 protein: CASSSHRQDPTEAFF

V gene: TRBV15
J gene: TRBJ1-4
CDR3 protein: CATSRATGGREKLFF

V gene: TRBV27
J gene: TRBJ1-4
CDR3 protein: CASSRTAYTSTNEKLFF

V gene: TRBV4-1
J gene: TRBJ2-1
CDR3 protein: CASSQAVTSSYNEQFF

V gene: TRBV12-3/TRBV12-4
J gene: TRBJ1-1
CDR3 protein: CASILGSNTEAFF

V gene: TRBV7-2
J gene: TRBJ1-2
CDR3 protein: CASSLGSYQGNYGYTF

V gene: TRBV9
J gene: TRBJ1-4
CDR3 protein: CASRRTASVREKLFF

V gene: TRBV5-1
J gene: TRBJ2-1
CDR3 protein: CATTRTSGYNEQFF

V gene: TRBV7-7
J gene: TRBJ2-1
CDR3 protein: CASSLDGGTYNEQFF

V gene: TRBV23-1
J gene: TRBJ2-4
CDR3 protein: CASSQGVPAKNIQYF

V gene: TRBV12-3/TRBV12-4
J gene: TRBJ1-1
CDR3 protein: CASSLRQGGEAFF

V gene: TRBV5-4
J gene: TRBJ1-2
CDR3 protein: CASSGPNGDGYTF

V gene: TRBV5-4
J gene: TRBJ1-1
CDR3 protein: CASSSFRENTEAFF

V gene: TRBV28
J gene: TRBJ1-1
CDR3 protein: CASSKRVGDTEAFF

V gene: TRBV12-5
J gene: TRBJ1-1
CDR3 protein: CASETTARPEAFF

V gene: TRBV7-2
J gene: TRBJ1-2
CDR3 protein: CASSFAGPTYGYTF

V gene: TRBV11-3
J gene: TRBJ2-7
CDR3 protein: CASSSGPGREQYF

V gene: TRBV2
J gene: TRBJ1-2
CDR3 protein: CASSEWGRSGYTF

V gene: TRBV6-2/TRBV6-3
J gene: TRBJ2-1
CDR3 protein: CASSQPGLGSHEQFF

V gene: TRBV11-2
J gene: TRBJ1-4
CDR3 protein: CASSLDGQGNEKLFF

V gene: TRBV4-2
J gene: TRBJ1-2
CDR3 protein: CASSQESGAYGYTF

V gene: TRBV28
J gene: TRBJ1-4
CDR3 protein: CASSLDRGREKLFF

V gene: TRBV27
J gene: TRBJ1-5
CDR3 protein: CASSPLDSSNQPQHF

V gene: TRBV19
J gene: TRBJ1-1
CDR3 protein: CASITQGIAEAFF

V gene: TRBV23-1
J gene: TRBJ1-1
CDR3 protein: CASSHLVNRGRFGTEAFF

V gene: TRBV12-3/TRBV12-4
J gene: TRBJ2-1
CDR3 protein: CASSLQGYEQFF

V gene: TRBV19
J gene: TRBJ1-1
CDR3 protein: CASSIRQGTEAFF